This T cell receptor (beta chain) was identified in a study of cytomegalovirus exposure and HLA in healthy donors. Germline V gives CDR1 LNHDA, CDR2 SQIVND (reference sequence). The CDR3 is 14 residues long. Between the trimmed V and J ends, which lost 4 bases and 3 bases, there was a span of 11 bases. The sample holds one count of this clone. This PCR relied on a set of 60 Vbeta primers and 13 Jbeta primers. Sequenced by immunoSEQ multiplex PCR; TCRdb stores in-frame clones only, minus some. The sample has roughly 80,000 clones, about four fifths seen once. This sequence was found in a woman between 25 and 40 years old in good health and CMV-seronegative. This chain uses TRBV19 with TRBJ2-3; D is unresolved. Sequencing used PBMCs. CDR3 residues: CASSTSSRTDTQYF. The CDR3 DNA sequence: TGTGCCAGTAGTACCTCCTCCAGGACAGATACGCAGTATTTT.